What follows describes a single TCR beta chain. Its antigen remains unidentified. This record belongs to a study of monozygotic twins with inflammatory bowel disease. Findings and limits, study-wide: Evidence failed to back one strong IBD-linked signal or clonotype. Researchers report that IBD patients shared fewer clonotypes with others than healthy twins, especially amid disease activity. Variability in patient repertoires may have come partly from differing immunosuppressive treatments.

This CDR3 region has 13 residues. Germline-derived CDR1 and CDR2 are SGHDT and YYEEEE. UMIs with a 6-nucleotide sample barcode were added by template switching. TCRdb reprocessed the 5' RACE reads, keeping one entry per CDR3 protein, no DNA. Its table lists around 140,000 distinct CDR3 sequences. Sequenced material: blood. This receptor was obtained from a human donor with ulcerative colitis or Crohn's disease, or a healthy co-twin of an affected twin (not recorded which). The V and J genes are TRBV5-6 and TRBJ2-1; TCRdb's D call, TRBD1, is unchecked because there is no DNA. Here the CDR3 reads CASSLRTYNEQFF.